The rows below give T cell receptor beta chains drawn from one sample of a study of radiation and T cells in renal cell carcinoma. The table came from immunoSEQ multiplex PCR; TCRdb's copy has only in-frame clones and leaves some out. Of 100,000 to 150,000 clones listed, around 84% were seen once; the top ten hold around 2.8%. The sequenced sample was blood, obtained from a patient whose treatment included radiotherapy and nephrectomy. The receptors originated from a woman aged 55-70 years with renal cell carcinoma. The CDR3 runs from the conserved cysteine through the conserved F or W. D genes are given only for firm matches. A clone size is listed for some rows: how often the clone was seen (once, few, many), or a class if it is expanded.

cdr3_nt cdr3_aa clone_size v_call d_call j_call
TGTGCCAGCAGCTTATACGAGGGGACCGCGAACACCGGGGAGCTGTTTTTT CASSLYEGTANTGELFF many TRBV7-6 NA TRBJ2-2
TGTGCCGGGAGGCTAGACACTGAAGCTTTCTTT CAGRLDTEAFF NA TRBV2 NA TRBJ1-1
TGTGCCAGCAGCCCGCGACAGGGTCGAAACACTGAAGCTTTCTTT CASSPRQGRNTEAFF NA TRBV11-1 TRBD1 TRBJ1-1
TGTGCCTGGAGTGTGGGGACACTCTACGAGCAGTACTTC CAWSVGTLYEQYF NA TRBV30 NA TRBJ2-7
TGCGCCAGCAGCTACGGACAGGGTGGCGCCGGGGAGCTGTTTTTT CASSYGQGGAGELFF NA TRBV5-1 TRBD1 TRBJ2-2
TGTGCCAGCAGCTATGACAGGGGGCTTGAGCAGTACTTC CASSYDRGLEQYF NA TRBV4-2 TRBD1 TRBJ2-7
TGTGCCAGCAGCCTAACAGGGGAACCCTACAATGAGCAGTTCTTC CASSLTGEPYNEQFF many TRBV9 TRBD1 TRBJ2-1
TGTGCCAGCAGCTCGGGACTACCATTGGAGACCCAGTACTTC CASSSGLPLETQYF NA TRBV11-2 TRBD2 TRBJ2-5
TGTGCCACCAGGGCGGTTCCATTGAGCAATCAGCCCCAGCATTTT CATRAVPLSNQPQHF NA TRBV6-5 NA TRBJ1-5
TGCGCCACCCTCTCGGCTACCCATTCACCCCTCCACTTT CATLSATHSPLHF NA TRBV10-2 NA TRBJ1-6
TGTGCCAGCTCGGCTAGCGGGACGTTAACGCAGTATTTT CASSASGTLTQYF NA TRBV7-6 TRBD2 TRBJ2-3
TGTGCCAGTAGTCCCCGGGGCCCAAGCTCCTACGAGCAGTACTTC CASSPRGPSSYEQYF NA TRBV19 NA TRBJ2-7
TGCGCCAGCAGCTTGTTCGGATCCTCGGGGGGCGTCCAAGAGACCCAGTACTTC CASSLFGSSGGVQETQYF NA TRBV5-1 NA TRBJ2-5
TGCGCCAGCAGCTTGGTTGGCGACAGCAACTACGAGCAGTACTTC CASSLVGDSNYEQYF NA TRBV5-1 NA TRBJ2-7
TGCGCCAGCAGCATAGACGGATTGAACACTGAAGCTTTCTTT CASSIDGLNTEAFF NA TRBV5-1 NA TRBJ1-1
TGTGCCAGCAGCTTAGGGGCAGGACTAGTCCAGGAGACCCAGTACTTC CASSLGAGLVQETQYF NA TRBV7-9 TRBD2 TRBJ2-5
TGTGCCAGCAGTTACTCCAGGACAGGCAACTATGGCTACACCTTC CASSYSRTGNYGYTF NA TRBV6-5 TRBD1 TRBJ1-2
TGCGCCAGCAGCCAAGATCAGGTTGGGCAGTGGGAAGAGACCCAGTACTTC CASSQDQVGQWEETQYF once TRBV4-3 NA TRBJ2-5
TGTGCCAGCAGCGAGACAACTAATGAAAAACTGTTTTTT CASSETTNEKLFF NA TRBV6-6 NA TRBJ1-4
TGTGCCAGCAGCCAAGAGATGACAAGGGGCCAGCAGTACTTC CASSQEMTRGQQYF few TRBV4-2 NA TRBJ2-7
TGTGCCAGCAGTCCAGGGGGGACTAGCGGGAGCGGGGAGCAGTTCTTC CASSPGGTSGSGEQFF many TRBV11-3 TRBD2 TRBJ2-1
TGTGCCAGCCTGACTAGCGGGGGGGCCTGGGAGCAGTACTTC CASLTSGGAWEQYF NA TRBV6-1 TRBD2 TRBJ2-7
TGTGCCAGTAGTATACGGGACCGCTTAGGGTACACCTTC CASSIRDRLGYTF few TRBV19 NA TRBJ1-2
TGTGCCAGCAGCTTAGAGGGGGAAAGCACCTACGAGCAGTACTTC CASSLEGESTYEQYF NA TRBV7-2 NA TRBJ2-7
TGTGCCTGGAGTTCAGACAGGGGCAATCAGCCCCAGCATTTT CAWSSDRGNQPQHF few TRBV30 TRBD1 TRBJ1-5
TGCGCCAGCAGCCGTAGCGGGGGGGAGGAAGAGACCCAGTACTTC CASSRSGGEEETQYF NA TRBV5-1 TRBD2 TRBJ2-5
TGTGCCAGCAGCGTAGGACTAGCGGGAGACGGCCAAGAGACCCAGTACTTC CASSVGLAGDGQETQYF NA TRBV9 TRBD2 TRBJ2-5
TGTGCCAGCAGCTTAGCGGGAGGGGTTGGTTCACCCCTCCACTTT CASSLAGGVGSPLHF NA TRBV11-2 NA TRBJ1-6
TGTGCCAGCAGTGTAGGAACTTTACAAGAGACCCAGTACTTC CASSVGTLQETQYF NA TRBV6-1 NA TRBJ2-5
TGTGCCAGTGGTGTTGGGTTGGGCAATCAGCCCCAGCATTTT CASGVGLGNQPQHF once TRBV19 NA TRBJ1-5
TGTGCCAGCAGCGTCTTAGCGGGAGGGCCCTACGAGCAGTACTTC CASSVLAGGPYEQYF NA TRBV9 TRBD2 TRBJ2-7
TGTGCCAGTAGTCGCATCTCCTATAATTCACCCCTCCACTTT CASSRISYNSPLHF NA TRBV19 NA TRBJ1-6
TGTGCCAGCGCTGGCGTGGGTTTGGCTGCTGAGCAGTTCTTC CASAGVGLAAEQFF NA TRBV2 NA TRBJ2-1
TGTGCCAGCAGTCCCATTACAGGGGCGATAAACTATGGCTACACCTTC CASSPITGAINYGYTF many TRBV27 TRBD1 TRBJ1-2
TGTGCCACCAGCAACAACCTACAGGATAAAGCTTTCTTT CATSNNLQDKAFF NA TRBV15 NA TRBJ1-1
TGTGCCAGCAGCTCCGCCTCCTACAATGAGCAGTTCTTC CASSSASYNEQFF NA TRBV7-3 NA TRBJ2-1
TGTGCCAGCAACCGGGCAGGGGTTGCGCGGACTGAAGCTTTCTTT CASNRAGVARTEAFF NA TRBV5-4 NA TRBJ1-1
TGTGCCAGCAGCCAAGAGGGCCGAGTGAACACTGAAGCTTTCTTT CASSQEGRVNTEAFF NA TRBV4-2 NA TRBJ1-1
TGTGCCAGCAGTACGGGACAGGCGAACTATGGCTACACCTTC CASSTGQANYGYTF NA TRBV6-6 TRBD1 TRBJ1-2
TGCAGCGGCGGGACAGGCTATGGCTACACCTTC CSGGTGYGYTF once TRBV29-1 TRBD1 TRBJ1-2
TGTGCCAGCAGCGCAGGGGACAGGGGGTATGGCTACACCTTC CASSAGDRGYGYTF NA TRBV9 TRBD1 TRBJ1-2
TGCGCCAGCAGTACTCAGGAACATCAGCCCCAGCATTTT CASSTQEHQPQHF NA TRBV4-3 NA TRBJ1-5
TGTGCCAGCAGCCCTAGGGGACTCGGGGGCGAGCAGTACTTC CASSPRGLGGEQYF few TRBV7-9 NA TRBJ2-7
TGTGCCAGCAGCTTGGCCGGGACAGGGAGAATCACCGGGGAGCTGTTTTTT CASSLAGTGRITGELFF few TRBV5-5 TRBD1 TRBJ2-2
TGCGCCAGCAGCTTCTGGGGGGCAACTAATGAAAAACTGTTTTTT CASSFWGATNEKLFF NA TRBV5-1 NA TRBJ1-4
TGTGCCAGCAGCGGCCGCAGGGACGATGGCTACACCTTC CASSGRRDDGYTF NA TRBV28 NA TRBJ1-2
TGTGCCAGCAGTTTGACGACGGAGAACTATGGCTACACCTTC CASSLTTENYGYTF NA TRBV28 NA TRBJ1-2
TGTGCCAGCAGCTTCTCCCGGGGTCGCGAGCAGTTCTTC CASSFSRGREQFF NA TRBV5-4 NA TRBJ2-1
TGCAGCGCCGAGCGGGGGACAGGGCACACTGAAGCTTTCTTT CSAERGTGHTEAFF NA TRBV29-1 TRBD1 TRBJ1-1
TGCGCCAGCAGCCAAGATCTACGGAGCGGGAGCACAGATACGCAGTATTTT CASSQDLRSGSTDTQYF NA TRBV4-3 NA TRBJ2-3
TGTGCCAGCAGCGCCGGGACCTCTCGGGAGCCCCAGCATTTT CASSAGTSREPQHF NA TRBV5-6 NA TRBJ1-5
TGTGCCAGCAGTGAGCAGGGACAGAAAAATGAAAAACTGTTTTTT CASSEQGQKNEKLFF NA TRBV2 TRBD1 TRBJ1-4
TGTGCCAGCAGTGACGCGGCCTATGGCTACACCTTC CASSDAAYGYTF NA TRBV2 NA TRBJ1-2
TGTGCCAGCAGCTTAGGCGGGGGGTCCCAAGAGACCCAGTACTTC CASSLGGGSQETQYF NA TRBV7-6 TRBD2 TRBJ2-5